This passage covers 10 T cell receptor beta chains from one sample sequenced in a study of blood T cell repertoires in COVID-19. The table came from immunoSEQ multiplex PCR; TCRdb's copy has only in-frame clones and leaves some out. This table has approximately 280,000 clones, 85% to 90% appearing once. Material: peripheral blood. Receptor source: a man in his forties or fifties with acute or convalescent COVID-19.

V gene TRBV3-1 (or the pseudogene TRBV3-2) combines with J gene TRBJ2-1; 8 bases are shared with TRBD2. The CDR3 covers 16 residues. Germline V gene data show CDR1 as LGHDT and CDR2 as YNNKEL (reference sequence). V lost 1 base and J lost 2; bases outside the gene matches: 4. The CDR3 loop reads CASSQGVGGAYNEQFF. The CDR3 DNA sequence: TGTGCCAGCAGCCAAGGTGTCGGGGGGGCCTACAATGAGCAGTTCTTC.

The chain is built from TRBV18 and TRBJ2-3, with D unclear. Trimming shortened V by 5 bases and J by 3 bases, and 6 bases separated the two germline ends. The CDR3 loop spans 12 amino acids. In germline, CDR1 is KGHSH, CDR2 LQKENI. Here the CDR3 reads CASSGVTDTQYF. CDR3 in DNA: TGTGCCAGCTCAGGAGTGACAGATACGCAGTATTTT.

There are a few counts of this clone. The CDR3: CASSLTGKNEKLFF. CDR3 DNA sequence: TGCGCCAGCAGCTTGACAGGCAAGAATGAAAAACTGTTTTTT. The chain is built from TRBV5-1 and TRBJ1-4; maybe TRBD1 (5 bases). This CDR3 has 14 residues. V lost 1 base and J 5 bases, leaving 9 bases between the germline ends. Germline V gives CDR1 SGHRS, CDR2 YFSETQ.

The chain links TRBV10-3 to TRBJ2-2; the match to TRBD2 covers 12 bases. Looked up from germline, CDR1 is ENHRY and CDR2 is SYGVKD. CDR3 length: 15 residues. The V gene end was trimmed by 10 bases and the J gene end by 6 bases; junction bases not matched to a gene: 9. CDR3 protein: CATTPSGGEPGELFF. The DNA for the CDR3 is TGTGCCACCACCCCTAGCGGGGGGGAACCCGGGGAGCTGTTTTTT.

V is TRBV6-5 and J is TRBJ1-1; D not certain. The V gene's germline CDR1 is MNHEY and CDR2 SVGAGI. Trimming left V 0 bases short and J 4 bases short, with 12 bases between. This CDR3 is built from 15 residues. This CDR3 is CASSYSGRRGTEAFF. In nucleotides, the CDR3 is TGTGCCAGCAGTTACTCTGGCCGGCGGGGCACTGAAGCTTTCTTT.

This clone appeared a single time. The CDR3 is CARDKGATGELFF. The CDR3 nucleotides are TGTGCCCGGGACAAGGGGGCCACCGGGGAGCTGTTTTTT. The chain joins TRBV30 to TRBJ2-2; 7 nucleotides line up with TRBD1. Germline values: CDR1 GTSNPN, CDR2 SVGIG (reference sequence). The CDR3 runs 13 residues. The junction had 7 bases not matched to a gene; V was cut back by 8 bases and J by 4 bases.

The gene calls are TRBV5-1 and TRBJ1-1; D is undetermined. Trimming stripped 5 bases from V and 2 bases from J, with 10 bases between. The CDR3 length is 13 residues. Germline V gene sequence: CDR1 SGHRS, CDR2 YFSETQ. The CDR3 reads CASRDQVNTEAFF. The CDR3 nucleotides are TGCGCCAGCAGAGATCAGGTCAACACTGAAGCTTTCTTT. The whole variable domain, filled in from reference TRBV5-1 and TRBJ1-1, reads KAGVTQTPRYLIKTRGQQVTLSCSPISGHRSVSWYQQTPGQGLQFLFEYFSETQRNKGNFPGRFSGRQFSNSRSEMNVSTLELGDSALYLCASRDQVNTEAFFGQGTRLTVV.

The rearrangement links TRBV19 to TRBJ2-1; D might be TRBD2 (6 bases). CDR3 length: 13 residues. CDR1 and CDR2 (germline): LNHDA, SQIVND (reference sequence). Trimming stripped 6 bases from V and 4 bases from J, with 10 bases between. The CDR3 region has the DNA TGTGCCAGTAGGCGGGGAAGGTACAATGAGCAGTTCTTC. Translated, it gives CASRRGRYNEQFF. The variable domain in full, with the rest retrieved from reference TRBV19 and TRBJ2-1, is DGGITQSPKYLFRKEGQNVTLSCEQNLNHDAMYWYRQDPGQGLRLIYYSQIVNDFQKGDIAEGYSVSREKKESFPLTVTSAQKNPTAFYLCASRRGRYNEQFFGPGTRLTVL.

The chain uses TRBV6-5 and TRBJ2-5, with a weak D call TRBD2 (6 bases). The CDR3 loop spans 12 amino acids. Germline assignment: CDR1 MNHEY and CDR2 SVGAGI. Trimming shortened V by 5 bases and J by 7 bases, and 11 bases separated the two germline ends. CDR3 residues: CASSPWGGTQYF. The CDR3 coding sequence is TGTGCCAGCAGTCCCTGGGGAGGGACCCAGTACTTC.

The J gene is TRBJ2-7, the V gene TRBV5-1; 8 nucleotides match TRBD1. Germline lookup yields CDR1 SGHRS and CDR2 YFSETQ. J lost 3 bases, V lost 4 bases, and 9 bases had no gene match. The CDR3 consists of 15 residues. The DNA for the CDR3 is TGCGCCAGCAGCATAACTACAGGGGGTCTCTACGAGCAGTACTTC. Translating gives CASSITTGGLYEQYF. The full variable domain, in which reference TRBV5-1 and TRBJ2-7 provide the parts outside the CDR3, is KAGVTQTPRYLIKTRGQQVTLSCSPISGHRSVSWYQQTPGQGLQFLFEYFSETQRNKGNFPGRFSGRQFSNSRSEMNVSTLELGDSALYLCASSITTGGLYEQYFGPGTRLTVT.